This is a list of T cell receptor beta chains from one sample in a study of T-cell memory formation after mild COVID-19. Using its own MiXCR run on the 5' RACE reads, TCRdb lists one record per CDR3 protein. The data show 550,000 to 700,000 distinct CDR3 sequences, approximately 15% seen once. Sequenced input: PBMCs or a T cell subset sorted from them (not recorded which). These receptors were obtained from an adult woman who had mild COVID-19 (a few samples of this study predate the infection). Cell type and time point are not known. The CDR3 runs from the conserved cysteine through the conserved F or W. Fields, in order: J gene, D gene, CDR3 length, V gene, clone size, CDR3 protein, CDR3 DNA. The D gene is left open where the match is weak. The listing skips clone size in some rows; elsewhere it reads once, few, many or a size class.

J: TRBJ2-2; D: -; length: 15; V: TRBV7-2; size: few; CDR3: CASSLYRVHTGELFF; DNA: TGTGCCAGCAGCTTATACAGGGTCCACACCGGGGAGCTGTTTTTT
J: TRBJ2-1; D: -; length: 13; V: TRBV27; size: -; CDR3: CASRQLGYNEQFF; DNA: TGTGCCAGCAGGCAACTAGGCTACAATGAGCAGTTCTTC
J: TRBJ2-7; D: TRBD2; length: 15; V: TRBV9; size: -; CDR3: CASSVDLAGGYEQYF; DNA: TGTGCCAGCAGCGTAGACCTAGCGGGAGGCTACGAGCAGTACTTC
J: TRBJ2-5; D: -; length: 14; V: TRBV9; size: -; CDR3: CASSAPVGSETQYF; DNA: TGTGCCAGCAGCGCCCCAGTGGGTAGCGAGACCCAGTACTTC
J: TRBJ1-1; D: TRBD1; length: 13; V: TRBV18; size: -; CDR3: CASSPGTDFEAFF; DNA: TGTGCCAGCTCCCCTGGGACAGACTTTGAAGCTTTCTTT
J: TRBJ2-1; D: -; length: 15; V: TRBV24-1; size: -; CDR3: CATSDLLSKGNEQFF; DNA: TGTGCCACCAGTGATTTGCTTAGCAAGGGCAATGAGCAGTTCTTC
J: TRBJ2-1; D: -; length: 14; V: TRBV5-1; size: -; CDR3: CASSLGGGENEQFF; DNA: TGCGCCAGCAGCTTGGGAGGCGGAGAGAATGAGCAGTTCTTC
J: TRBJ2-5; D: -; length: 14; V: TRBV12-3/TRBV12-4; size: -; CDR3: CASSLDREPETQYF; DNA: TGTGCCAGCAGTTTAGACAGGGAACCAGAGACCCAGTACTTC
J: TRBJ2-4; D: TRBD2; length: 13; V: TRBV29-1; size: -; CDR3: CSVKVAGGSVQYF; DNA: TGCAGCGTAAAAGTAGCGGGAGGGTCCGTTCAGTACTTC
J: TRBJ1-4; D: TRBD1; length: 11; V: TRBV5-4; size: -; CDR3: CASSAGQELFF; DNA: TGTGCCAGCAGCGCCGGACAGGAACTGTTTTTT
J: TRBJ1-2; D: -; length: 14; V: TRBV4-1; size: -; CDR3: CASSQDQGSRGYTF; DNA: TGCGCCAGCAGCCAAGATCAGGGGAGCCGTGGCTACACCTTC
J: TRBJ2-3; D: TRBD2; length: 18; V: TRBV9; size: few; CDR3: CASSVWGASGTPEDTQYF; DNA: TGTGCCAGCAGCGTGTGGGGGGCTAGCGGGACCCCAGAGGATACGCAGTATTTT
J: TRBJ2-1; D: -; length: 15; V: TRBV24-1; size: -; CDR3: CATSDGQSYGNEQFF; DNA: TGTGCCACCAGTGACGGACAAAGCTACGGGAATGAGCAGTTCTTC
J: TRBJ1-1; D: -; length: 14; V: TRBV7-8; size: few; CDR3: CASSLVRGATEAFF; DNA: TGTGCCAGCAGCTTAGTTAGGGGGGCCACTGAAGCTTTCTTT
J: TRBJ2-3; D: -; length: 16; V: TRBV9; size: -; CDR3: CASSVEGDLLGNTQYF; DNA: TGTGCCAGCAGCGTAGAGGGGGATCTCCTGGGCAATACGCAGTATTTT
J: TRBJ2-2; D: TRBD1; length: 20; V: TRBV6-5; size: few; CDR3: CASSYSKVGQGMVNTGELFF; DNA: TGTGCCAGCAGTTACTCTAAAGTGGGACAGGGTATGGTTAACACCGGGGAGCTGTTTTTT
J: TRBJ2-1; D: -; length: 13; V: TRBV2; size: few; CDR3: CASSEELYNEQFF; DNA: TGTGCCAGCAGTGAAGAACTTTACAATGAGCAGTTCTTC
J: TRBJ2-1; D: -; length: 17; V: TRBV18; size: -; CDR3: CASSRLQGEFSYNEQFF; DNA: TGTGCCAGCTCACGTCTACAGGGCGAATTTTCCTACAATGAGCAGTTCTTC
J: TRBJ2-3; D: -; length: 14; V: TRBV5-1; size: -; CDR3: CASSGGPSTDTQYF; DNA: TGCGCCAGCAGTGGGGGCCCAAGCACAGATACGCAGTATTTT
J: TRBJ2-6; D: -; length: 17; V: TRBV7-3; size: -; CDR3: CASSLSPNTAGANVLTF; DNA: TGTGCCAGCAGCTTATCGCCAAACACGGCAGGGGCCAACGTCCTGACTTTC
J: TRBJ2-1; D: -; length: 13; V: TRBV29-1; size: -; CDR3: CSATGHNYNEQFF; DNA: TGCAGCGCCACCGGACACAACTACAATGAGCAGTTCTTC
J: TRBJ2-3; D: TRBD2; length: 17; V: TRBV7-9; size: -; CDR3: CASSSNSGGSFTDTQYF; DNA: TGTGCCAGCAGCTCCAATAGCGGGGGATCCTTCACAGATACGCAGTATTTT
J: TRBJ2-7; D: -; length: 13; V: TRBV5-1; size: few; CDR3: CASRDSFSYEQYF; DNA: TGCGCCAGCCGTGACAGTTTTAGCTACGAGCAGTACTTC
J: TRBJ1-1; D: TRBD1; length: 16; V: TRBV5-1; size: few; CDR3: CASSRGTGRMNTEAFF; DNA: TGCGCCAGCAGTCGGGGGACAGGGAGGATGAACACTGAAGCTTTCTTT
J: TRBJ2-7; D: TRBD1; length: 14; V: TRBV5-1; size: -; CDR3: CASSLVGQGTEQYF; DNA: TGCGCCAGCAGCTTGGTGGGACAGGGCACCGAGCAGTACTTC
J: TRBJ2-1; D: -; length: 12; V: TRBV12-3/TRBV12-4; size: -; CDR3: CATRGPPDEQFF; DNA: TGTGCCACCCGGGGTCCCCCAGATGAGCAGTTCTTC
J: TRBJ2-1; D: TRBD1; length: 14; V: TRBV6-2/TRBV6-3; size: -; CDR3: CASSYHGLDREQFF; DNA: TGTGCCAGCAGTTACCATGGTTTGGACAGGGAGCAGTTCTTC